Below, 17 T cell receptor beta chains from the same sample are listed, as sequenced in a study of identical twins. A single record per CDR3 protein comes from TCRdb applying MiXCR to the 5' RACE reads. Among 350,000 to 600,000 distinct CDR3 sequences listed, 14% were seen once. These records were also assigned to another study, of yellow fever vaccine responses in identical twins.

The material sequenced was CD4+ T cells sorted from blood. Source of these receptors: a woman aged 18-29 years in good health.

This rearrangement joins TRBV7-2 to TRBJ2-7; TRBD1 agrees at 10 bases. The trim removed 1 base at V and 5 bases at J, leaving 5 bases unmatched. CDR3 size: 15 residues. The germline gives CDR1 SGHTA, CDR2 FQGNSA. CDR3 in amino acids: CASSLDGDRGNEQYF. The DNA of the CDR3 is TGTGCCAGCAGCTTAGATGGGGACAGGGGCAACGAGCAGTACTTC. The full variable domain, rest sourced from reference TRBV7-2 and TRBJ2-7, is GAGVSQSPSNKVTEKGKDVELRCDPISGHTALYWYRQSLGQGLEFLIYFQGNSAPDKSGLPSDRFSAERTGGSVSTLTIQRTQQEDSAVYLCASSLDGDRGNEQYFGPGTRLTVT.

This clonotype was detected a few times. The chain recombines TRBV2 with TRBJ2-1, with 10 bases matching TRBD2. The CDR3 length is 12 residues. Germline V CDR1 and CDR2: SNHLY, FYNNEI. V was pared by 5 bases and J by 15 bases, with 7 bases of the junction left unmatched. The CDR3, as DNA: TGTGCCAGCAGTCCTGGACTAGCGGCCCGGTTCTTC. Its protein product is CASSPGLAARFF.

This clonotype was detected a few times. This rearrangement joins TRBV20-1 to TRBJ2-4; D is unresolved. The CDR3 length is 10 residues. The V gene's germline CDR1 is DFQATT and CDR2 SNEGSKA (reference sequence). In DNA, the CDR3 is TGCACTGGGCCCAAAAACATTCAGTACTTC. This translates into CTGPKNIQYF.

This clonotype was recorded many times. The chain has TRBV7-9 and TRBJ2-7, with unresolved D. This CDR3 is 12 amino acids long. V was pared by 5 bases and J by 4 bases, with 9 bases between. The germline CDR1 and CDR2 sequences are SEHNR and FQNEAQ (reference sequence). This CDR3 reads CASSRDTYEQYF. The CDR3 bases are TGTGCCAGCAGCCGAGACACTTACGAGCAGTACTTC.

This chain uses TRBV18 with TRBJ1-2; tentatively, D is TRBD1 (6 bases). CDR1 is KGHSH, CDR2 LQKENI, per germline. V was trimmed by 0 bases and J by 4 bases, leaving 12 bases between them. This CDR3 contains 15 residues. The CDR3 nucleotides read TGTGCCAGCTCACCACCGGCAGGGGAGATCTATGGCTACACCTTC. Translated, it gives CASSPPAGEIYGYTF.

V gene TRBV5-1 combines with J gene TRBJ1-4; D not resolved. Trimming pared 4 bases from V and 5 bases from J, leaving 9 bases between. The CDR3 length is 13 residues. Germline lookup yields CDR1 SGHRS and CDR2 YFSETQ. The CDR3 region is CASSTRSNEKLFF. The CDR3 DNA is TGCGCCAGCAGCACCCGGTCAAATGAAAAACTGTTTTTT. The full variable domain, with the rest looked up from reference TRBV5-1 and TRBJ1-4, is KAGVTQTPRYLIKTRGQQVTLSCSPISGHRSVSWYQQTPGQGLQFLFEYFSETQRNKGNFPGRFSGRQFSNSRSEMNVSTLELGDSALYLCASSTRSNEKLFFGSGTQLSVL.

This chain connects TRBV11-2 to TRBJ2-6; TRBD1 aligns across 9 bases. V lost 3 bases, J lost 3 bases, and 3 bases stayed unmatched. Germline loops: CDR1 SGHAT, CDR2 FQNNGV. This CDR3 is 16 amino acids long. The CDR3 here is CASSFGTGSGANVLTF. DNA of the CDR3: TGTGCCAGCAGCTTCGGGACAGGGAGTGGGGCCAACGTCCTGACTTTC.

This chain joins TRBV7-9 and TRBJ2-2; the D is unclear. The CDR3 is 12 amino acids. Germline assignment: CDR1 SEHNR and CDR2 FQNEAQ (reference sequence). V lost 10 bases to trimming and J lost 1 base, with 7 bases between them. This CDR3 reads CANRRNTGELFF. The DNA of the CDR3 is TGTGCCAACCGGAGGAACACCGGGGAGCTGTTTTTT. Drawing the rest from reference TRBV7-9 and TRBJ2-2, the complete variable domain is DTGVSQNPRHKITKRGQNVTFRCDPISEHNRLYWYRQTLGQGPEFLTYFQNEAQLEKSRLLSDRFSAERPKGSFSTLEIQRTEQGDSAMYLCANRRNTGELFFGEGSRLTVL.

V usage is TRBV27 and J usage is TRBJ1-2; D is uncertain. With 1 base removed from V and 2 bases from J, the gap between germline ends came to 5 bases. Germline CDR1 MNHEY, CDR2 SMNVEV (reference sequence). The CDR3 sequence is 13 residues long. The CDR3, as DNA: TGTGCCAGCAGTTTATTGGGGAACTATGGCTACACCTTC. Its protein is CASSLLGNYGYTF.

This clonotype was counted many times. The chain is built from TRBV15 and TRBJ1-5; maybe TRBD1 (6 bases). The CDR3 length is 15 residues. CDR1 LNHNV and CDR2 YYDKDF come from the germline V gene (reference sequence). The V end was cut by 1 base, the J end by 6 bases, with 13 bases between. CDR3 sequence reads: CATSRGIGGAQPQHF. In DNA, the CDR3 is TGTGCCACCAGCAGAGGTATAGGGGGGGCTCAGCCCCAGCATTTT.

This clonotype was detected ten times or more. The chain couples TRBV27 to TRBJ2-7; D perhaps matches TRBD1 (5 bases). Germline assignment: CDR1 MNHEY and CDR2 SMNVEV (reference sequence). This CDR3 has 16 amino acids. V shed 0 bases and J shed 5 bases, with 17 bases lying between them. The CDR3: CASSLSARTSPHEQYF. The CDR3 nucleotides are TGTGCCAGCAGTTTATCTGCGCGGACAAGCCCCCACGAGCAGTACTTC.

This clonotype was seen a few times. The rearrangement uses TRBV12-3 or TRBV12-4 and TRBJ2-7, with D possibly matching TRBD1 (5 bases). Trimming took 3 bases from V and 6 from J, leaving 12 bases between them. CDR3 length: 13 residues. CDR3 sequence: CASSFGQGGEQYF. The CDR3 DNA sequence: TGTGCCAGCAGTTTCGGGCAGGGCGGCGAGCAGTACTTC.

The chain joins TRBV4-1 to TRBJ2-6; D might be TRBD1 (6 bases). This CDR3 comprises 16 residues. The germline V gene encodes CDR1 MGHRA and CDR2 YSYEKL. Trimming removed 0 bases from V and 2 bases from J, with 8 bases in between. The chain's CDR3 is CASSQETGTGANVLTF. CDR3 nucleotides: TGCGCCAGCAGCCAAGAAACAGGGACTGGGGCCAACGTCCTGACTTTC.

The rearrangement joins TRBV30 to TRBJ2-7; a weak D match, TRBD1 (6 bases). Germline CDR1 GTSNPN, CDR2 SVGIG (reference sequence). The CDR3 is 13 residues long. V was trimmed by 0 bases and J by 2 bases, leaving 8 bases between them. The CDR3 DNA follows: TGTGCCTGGAGTGTACAGGGAACCTACGAGCAGTACTTC. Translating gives CAWSVQGTYEQYF.

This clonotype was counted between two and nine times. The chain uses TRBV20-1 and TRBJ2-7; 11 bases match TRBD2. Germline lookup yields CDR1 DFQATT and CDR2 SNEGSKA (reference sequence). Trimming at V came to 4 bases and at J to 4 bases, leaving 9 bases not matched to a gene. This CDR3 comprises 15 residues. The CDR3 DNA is TGCAGTGCTATGGGGGGGGTAGCGGGAGGGTACGAGCAGTACTTC. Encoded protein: CSAMGGVAGGYEQYF.

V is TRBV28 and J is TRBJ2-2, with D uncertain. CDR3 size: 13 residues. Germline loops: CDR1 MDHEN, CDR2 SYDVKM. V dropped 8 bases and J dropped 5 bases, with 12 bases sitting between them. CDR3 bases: TGTGCCAGCCGATCTACGGGTACCGGGGAGCTGTTTTTT. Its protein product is CASRSTGTGELFF.

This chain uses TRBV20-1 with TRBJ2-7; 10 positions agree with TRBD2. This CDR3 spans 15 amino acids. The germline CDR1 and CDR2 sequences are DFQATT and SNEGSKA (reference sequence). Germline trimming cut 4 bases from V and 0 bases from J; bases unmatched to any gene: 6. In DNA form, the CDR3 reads TGCAGTGCTATTTTAAGCGGGGGGGCCTCCTACGAGCAGTACTTC. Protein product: CSAILSGGASYEQYF.